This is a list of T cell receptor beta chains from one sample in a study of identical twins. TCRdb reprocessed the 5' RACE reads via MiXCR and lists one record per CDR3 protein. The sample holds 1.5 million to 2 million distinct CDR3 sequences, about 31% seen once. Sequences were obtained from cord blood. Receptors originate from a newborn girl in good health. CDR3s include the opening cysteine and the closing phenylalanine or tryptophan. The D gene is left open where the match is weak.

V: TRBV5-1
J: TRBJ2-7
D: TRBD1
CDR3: CASSLHSGQGNYLSYEQYF

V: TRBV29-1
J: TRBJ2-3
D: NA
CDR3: CSVATGRTDTQYF

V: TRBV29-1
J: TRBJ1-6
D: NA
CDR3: CSVEGPRGPYNSPLHF

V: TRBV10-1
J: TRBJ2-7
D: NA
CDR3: CASSEFTESYEQYF

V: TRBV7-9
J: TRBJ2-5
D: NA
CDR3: CASSLGGPGPTYQETQYF

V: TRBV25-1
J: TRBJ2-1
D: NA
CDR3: CASSWPGPYNEQFF

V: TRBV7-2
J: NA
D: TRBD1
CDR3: CASGGQLNNEQYF

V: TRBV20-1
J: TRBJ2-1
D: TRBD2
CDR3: CGADRTRRLYNEQFF

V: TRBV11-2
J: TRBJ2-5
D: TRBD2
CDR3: CASSFSGRAKYNEQYF

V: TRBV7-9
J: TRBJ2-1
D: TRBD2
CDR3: CASSLAPDRLAGDEQFF

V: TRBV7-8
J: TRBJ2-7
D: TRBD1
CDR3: CASSCHRDRTYEQYF

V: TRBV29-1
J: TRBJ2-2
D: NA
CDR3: CSVARTTTGELFF

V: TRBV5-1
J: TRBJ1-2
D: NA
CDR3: CASSLRSGDHGYTF

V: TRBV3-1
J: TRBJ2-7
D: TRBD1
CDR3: CASSQAGTGGYEQYF

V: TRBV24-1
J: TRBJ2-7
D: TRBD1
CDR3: CATQDRGYNEQYF

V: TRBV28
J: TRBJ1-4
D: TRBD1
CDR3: CASSASPGTGGILNEKLFF

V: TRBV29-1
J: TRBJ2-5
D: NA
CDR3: CSGDLIQGETQYF

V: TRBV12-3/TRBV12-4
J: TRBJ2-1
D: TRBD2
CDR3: CASRGLAGIEQFF

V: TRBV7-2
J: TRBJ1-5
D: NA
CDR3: CASSLAFRASQHF

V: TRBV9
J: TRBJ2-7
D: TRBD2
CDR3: CASSVAAGAPYEQYF

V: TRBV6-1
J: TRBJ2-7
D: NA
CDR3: CASSEDEGSEQYF

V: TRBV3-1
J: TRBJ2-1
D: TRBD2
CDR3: CASSPHSGRGEQFF

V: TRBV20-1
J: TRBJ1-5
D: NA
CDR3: CSAVGGNQPQHF

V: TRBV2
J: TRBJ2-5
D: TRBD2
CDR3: CASSEGKTSGPQETQYF

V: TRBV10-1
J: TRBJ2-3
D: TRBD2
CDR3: CASSASSGRTDTQYF

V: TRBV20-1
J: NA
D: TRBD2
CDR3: CGVLATSGWYEQYF

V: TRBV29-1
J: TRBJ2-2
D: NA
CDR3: CSVDGLFF

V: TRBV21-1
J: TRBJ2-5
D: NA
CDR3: CASSKAWGQETQYF

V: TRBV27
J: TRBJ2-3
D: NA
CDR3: CASSGGRSRGTDTQYF

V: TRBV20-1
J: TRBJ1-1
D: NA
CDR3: CSARLGSLNTEAFF

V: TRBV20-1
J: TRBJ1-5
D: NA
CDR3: CSARGWGARGNQPQHF

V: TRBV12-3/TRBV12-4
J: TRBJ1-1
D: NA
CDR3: CASSPPPGSEAFF

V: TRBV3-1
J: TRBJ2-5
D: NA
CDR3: CASSQKRETQYF

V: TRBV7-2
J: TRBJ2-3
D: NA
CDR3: CASSLAPRARDTQYF

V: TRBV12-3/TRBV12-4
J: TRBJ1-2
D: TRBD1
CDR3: CATSHQGARGYTF

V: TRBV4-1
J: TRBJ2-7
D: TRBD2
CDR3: CASSQDFGLAGGYEQYF

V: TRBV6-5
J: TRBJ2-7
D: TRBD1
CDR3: CASSYRGQQHYERYF

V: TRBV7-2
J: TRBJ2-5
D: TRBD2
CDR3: CASSFTGGPHEQYF

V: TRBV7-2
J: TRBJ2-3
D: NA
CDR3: CASRSMGHSTDTQYF

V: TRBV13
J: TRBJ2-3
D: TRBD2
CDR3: CASRGTKGLAGNTQYF